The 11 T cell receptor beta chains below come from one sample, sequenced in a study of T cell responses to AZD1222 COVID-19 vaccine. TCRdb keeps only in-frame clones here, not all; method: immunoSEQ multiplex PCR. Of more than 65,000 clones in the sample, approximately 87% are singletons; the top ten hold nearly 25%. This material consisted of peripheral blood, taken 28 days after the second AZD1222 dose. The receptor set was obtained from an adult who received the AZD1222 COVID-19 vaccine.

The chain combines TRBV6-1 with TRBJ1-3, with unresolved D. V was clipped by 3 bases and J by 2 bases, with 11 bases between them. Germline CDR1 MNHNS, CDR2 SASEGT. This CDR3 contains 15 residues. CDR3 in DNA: TGTGCCAGCAGTGATGCCGGGTTTGCTGGAAACACCATATATTTT. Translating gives CASSDAGFAGNTIYF.

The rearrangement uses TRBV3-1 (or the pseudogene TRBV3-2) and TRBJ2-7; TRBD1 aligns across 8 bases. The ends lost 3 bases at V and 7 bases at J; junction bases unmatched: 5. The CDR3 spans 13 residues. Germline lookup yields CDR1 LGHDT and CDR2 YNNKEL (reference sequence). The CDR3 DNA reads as TGTGCCAGCAGCCAGATGACAGGGGAGGAGCAGTACTTC. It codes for CASSQMTGEEQYF.

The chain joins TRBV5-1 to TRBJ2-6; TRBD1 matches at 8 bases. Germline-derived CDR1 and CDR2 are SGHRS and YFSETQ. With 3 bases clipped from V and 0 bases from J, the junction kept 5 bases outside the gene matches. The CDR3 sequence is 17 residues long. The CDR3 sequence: CASSWRQGSSGANVLTF. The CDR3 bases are TGCGCCAGCAGCTGGAGACAGGGGAGCTCTGGGGCCAACGTCCTGACTTTC.

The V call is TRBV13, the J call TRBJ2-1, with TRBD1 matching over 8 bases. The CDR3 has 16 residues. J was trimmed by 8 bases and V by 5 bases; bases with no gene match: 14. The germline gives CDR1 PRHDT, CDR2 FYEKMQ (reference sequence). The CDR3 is CASSPRTGTRRDEQFF. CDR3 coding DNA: TGTGCCAGCAGCCCCCGGACAGGGACAAGGAGGGATGAGCAGTTCTTC.

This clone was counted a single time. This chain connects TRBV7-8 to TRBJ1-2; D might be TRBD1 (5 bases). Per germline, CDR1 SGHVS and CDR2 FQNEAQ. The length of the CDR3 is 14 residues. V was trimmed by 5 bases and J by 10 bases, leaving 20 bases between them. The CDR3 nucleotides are TGTGCCAGCAGCCGGGGCTGGCAGGAGGCGGACTACACCTTC. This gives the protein CASSRGWQEADYTF.

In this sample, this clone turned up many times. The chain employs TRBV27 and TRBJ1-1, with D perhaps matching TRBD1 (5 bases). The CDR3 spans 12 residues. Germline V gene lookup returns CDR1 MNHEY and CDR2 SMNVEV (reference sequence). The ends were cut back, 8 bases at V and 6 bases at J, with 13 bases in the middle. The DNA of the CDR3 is TGTGCCAGCCTCGGGGGGTTGGCTGAAGCTTTCTTT. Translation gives CASLGGLAEAFF.

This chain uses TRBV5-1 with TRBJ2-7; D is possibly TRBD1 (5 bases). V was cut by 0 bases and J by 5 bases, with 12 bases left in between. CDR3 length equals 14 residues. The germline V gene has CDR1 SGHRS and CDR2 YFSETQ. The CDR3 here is CASSLGQSPHEQYF. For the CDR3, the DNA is TGCGCCAGCAGCTTGGGACAGTCTCCCCACGAGCAGTACTTC.

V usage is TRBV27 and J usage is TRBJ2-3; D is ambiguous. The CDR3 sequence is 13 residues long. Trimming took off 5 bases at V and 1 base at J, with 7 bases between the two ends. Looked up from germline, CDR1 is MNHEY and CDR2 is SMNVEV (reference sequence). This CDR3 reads CASSRKGTDTQYF. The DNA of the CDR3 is TGTGCCAGCAGTCGTAAGGGCACAGATACGCAGTATTTT.

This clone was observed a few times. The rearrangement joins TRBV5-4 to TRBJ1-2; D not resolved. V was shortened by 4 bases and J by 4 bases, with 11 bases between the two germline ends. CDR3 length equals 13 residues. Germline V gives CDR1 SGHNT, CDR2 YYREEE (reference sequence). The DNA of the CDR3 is TGTGCCAGCAGCCCCCGGACCCTCTATGGCTACACCTTC. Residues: CASSPRTLYGYTF. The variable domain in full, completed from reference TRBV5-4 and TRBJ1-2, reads ETGVTQSPTHLIKTRGQQVTLRCSSQSGHNTVSWYQQALGQGPQFIFQYYREEENGRGNFPPRFSGLQFPNYSSELNVNALELDDSALYLCASSPRTLYGYTFGSGTRLTVV.

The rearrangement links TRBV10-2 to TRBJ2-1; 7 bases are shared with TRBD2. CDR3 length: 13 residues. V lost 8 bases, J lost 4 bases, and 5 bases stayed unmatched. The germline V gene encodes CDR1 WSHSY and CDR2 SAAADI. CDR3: CASGRELYNEQFF. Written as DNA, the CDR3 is TGCGCCAGCGGGCGGGAGCTTTACAATGAGCAGTTCTTC.

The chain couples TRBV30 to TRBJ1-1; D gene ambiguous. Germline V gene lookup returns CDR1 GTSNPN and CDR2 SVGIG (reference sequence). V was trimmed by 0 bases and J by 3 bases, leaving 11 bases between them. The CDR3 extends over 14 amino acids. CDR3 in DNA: TGTGCCTGGAGTGTATCCGGGCGCGACACTGAAGCTTTCTTT. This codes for CAWSVSGRDTEAFF.